This T cell receptor beta chain was captured by sequencing in a study of cytomegalovirus exposure and HLA in healthy donors. Turning to the study itself: A prior study identified 120 million or so unique TCR beta sequences from some 200 million T cells. Study results and caveats: Later on, a genetic analysis was performed. It linked a missense variant in DCLRE1C with V- and J-gene trimming of TCR beta. The authors later found HLA-associated TCR beta chains more clonally expanded than equally common others.

This PCR relied on a set of 60 Vbeta primers and 13 Jbeta primers. Data came from immunoSEQ multiplex PCR; TCRdb stores just in-frame clones and leaves some out. The profile shows about 140,000 clones, 82% of them singletons. Of note for this clone: Antigen specificity is unknown.

Per germline, CDR1 SGHAT and CDR2 FQNNGV. The CDR3 has 15 amino acids. V lost 6 bases and J lost 5; bases outside the gene matches: 11. This TCR was sampled from a woman aged 50 to 60 in good health and CMV-seropositive. Sequencing was performed on PBMCs. J is TRBJ2-7 and V is TRBV11-2; 9 nucleotides agree with TRBD2. CDR3 sequence (DNA): TGTGCCAGCAGTTTACTTAGCGGGAGACCCCACGAGCAGTACTTC. Its protein is CASSLLSGRPHEQYF.